The clone carrying this TCR beta chain was counted between two and nine times. Its antigen remains unidentified. This CDR3 is built from 16 residues. V gave up 3 bases and J gave up 6 bases; unmatched junction bases: 9. Germline CDR1 reads SGHVS; CDR2 reads FQNEAQ. This entry belongs to a study of early T cells in non-severe SARS-CoV-2 infection. Study-wide points: There was a bias toward anti-spike CD8 responses in VDJdb matching, which missed private and CD4 specificities.

Attachment of unique molecular identifiers was made to individual cDNA molecules. From the 5' RACE reads, TCRdb called clonotypes with MiXCR, one entry per CDR3 protein. Among around 45,000 distinct CDR3 sequences listed, nearly 7.5% were seen once. This clonotype was sampled from an adult who was a healthcare worker with PCR-confirmed SARS-CoV-2 infection or an uninfected control (not recorded which). The chain is built from TRBV7-8 and TRBJ2-1, with 9 positions matching TRBD2. Sequencing was done on a sample of whole blood. In nucleotides, the CDR3 is TGTGCCAGCAGCTTTCCCGGCGGGGGGGCGTTCAATGAGCAGTTCTTC. Translated: CASSFPGGGAFNEQFF.